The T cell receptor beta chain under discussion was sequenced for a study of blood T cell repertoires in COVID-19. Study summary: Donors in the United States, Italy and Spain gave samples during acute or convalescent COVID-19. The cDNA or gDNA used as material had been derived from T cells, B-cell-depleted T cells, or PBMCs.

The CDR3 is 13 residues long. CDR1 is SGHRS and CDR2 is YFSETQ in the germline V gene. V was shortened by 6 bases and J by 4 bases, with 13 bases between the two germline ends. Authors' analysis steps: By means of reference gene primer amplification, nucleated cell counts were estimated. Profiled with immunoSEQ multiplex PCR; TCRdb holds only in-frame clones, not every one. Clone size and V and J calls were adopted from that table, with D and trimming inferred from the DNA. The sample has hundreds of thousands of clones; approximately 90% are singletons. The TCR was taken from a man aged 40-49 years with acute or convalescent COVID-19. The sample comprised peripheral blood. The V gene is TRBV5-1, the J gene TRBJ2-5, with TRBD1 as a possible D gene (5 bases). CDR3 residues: CASNSGMGETQYF. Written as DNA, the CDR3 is TGCGCCAGCAACTCAGGGATGGGAGAGACCCAGTACTTC. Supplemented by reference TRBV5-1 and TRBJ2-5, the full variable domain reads KAGVTQTPRYLIKTRGQQVTLSCSPISGHRSVSWYQQTPGQGLQFLFEYFSETQRNKGNFPGRFSGRQFSNSRSEMNVSTLELGDSALYLCASNSGMGETQYFGPGTRLLVL.